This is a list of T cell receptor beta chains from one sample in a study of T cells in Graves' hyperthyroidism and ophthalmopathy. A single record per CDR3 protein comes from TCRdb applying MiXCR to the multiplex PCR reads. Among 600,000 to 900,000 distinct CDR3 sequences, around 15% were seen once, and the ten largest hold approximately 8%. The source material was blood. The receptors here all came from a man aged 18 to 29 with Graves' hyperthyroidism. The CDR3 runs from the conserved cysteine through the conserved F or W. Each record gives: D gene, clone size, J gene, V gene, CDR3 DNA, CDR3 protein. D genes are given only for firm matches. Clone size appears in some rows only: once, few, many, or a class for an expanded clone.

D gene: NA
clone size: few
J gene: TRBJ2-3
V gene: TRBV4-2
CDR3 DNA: TGTGCCAGCAGCCAACCGGACCTCTCCGGGGCAGATACGCAGTATTTT
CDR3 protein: CASSQPDLSGADTQYF

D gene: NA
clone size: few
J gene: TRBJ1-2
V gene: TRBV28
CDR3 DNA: TGTGCCAGCAGTTTACGTAGCGCTGGCTACACCTTC
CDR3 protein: CASSLRSAGYTF

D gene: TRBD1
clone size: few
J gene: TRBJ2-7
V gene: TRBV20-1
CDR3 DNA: TGCAGCTACAGGGGGGATATCGACGAGCAGTACTTC
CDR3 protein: CSYRGDIDEQYF

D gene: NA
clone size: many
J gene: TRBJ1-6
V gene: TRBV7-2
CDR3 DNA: TGTGCCAGCAGTCGACAGTATAATTCACCCCTCCACTTT
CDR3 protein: CASSRQYNSPLHF

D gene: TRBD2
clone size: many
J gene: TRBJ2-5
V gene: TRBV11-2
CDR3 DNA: TGTGCCAGCAGCTTAGCTAGCGGGAGGGAAGAGACCCAGTACTTC
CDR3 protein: CASSLASGREETQYF

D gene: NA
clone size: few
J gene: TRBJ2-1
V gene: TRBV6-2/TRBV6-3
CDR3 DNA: TGTGCCAGCACCGCTATATTAAACAATGAGCAGTTCTTC
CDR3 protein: CASTAILNNEQFF

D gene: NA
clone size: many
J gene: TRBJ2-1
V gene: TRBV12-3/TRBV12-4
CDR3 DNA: TGTGCCAGCAGTTCCCGGACTTACAATGAGCAGTTCTTC
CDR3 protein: CASSSRTYNEQFF

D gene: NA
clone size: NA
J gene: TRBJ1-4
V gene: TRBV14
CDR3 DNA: TGTGCCAGCAGCCAAGATTGGACGACCGTTGGGAATGAAAAACTGTTTTTT
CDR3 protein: CASSQDWTTVGNEKLFF

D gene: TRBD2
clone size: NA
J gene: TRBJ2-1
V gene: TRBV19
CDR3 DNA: TGTGCCAGTAGTTATACTAGCGGGCAATACAATGAGCAGTTCTTC
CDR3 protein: CASSYTSGQYNEQFF

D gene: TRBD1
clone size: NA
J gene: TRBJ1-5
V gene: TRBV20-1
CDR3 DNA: TGCAGTGCTAGCAAGGGACAGAGCAATCAGCCCCAGCATTTT
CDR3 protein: CSASKGQSNQPQHF

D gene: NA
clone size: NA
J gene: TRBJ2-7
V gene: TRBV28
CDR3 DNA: TGTGCCAGCAGCCCACTGGTCAGACCGAGGGAGCAGTACTTC
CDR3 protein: CASSPLVRPREQYF

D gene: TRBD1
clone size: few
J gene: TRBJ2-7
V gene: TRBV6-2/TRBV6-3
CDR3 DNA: TGTGCCAGCAGGCGCGCTGGGCTCGGGACAGGCTACGAGCAGTACTTC
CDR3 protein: CASRRAGLGTGYEQYF

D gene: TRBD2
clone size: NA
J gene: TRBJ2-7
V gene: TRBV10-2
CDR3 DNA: TGCGCCAGCAGTGGTAGACTAGCGGTTTACGAGCAGTACTTC
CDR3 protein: CASSGRLAVYEQYF

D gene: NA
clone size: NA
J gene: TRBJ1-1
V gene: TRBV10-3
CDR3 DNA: TGTGCCATCACCGAGGGGTCCTCGGACACTGAAGCTTTCTTT
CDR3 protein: CAITEGSSDTEAFF

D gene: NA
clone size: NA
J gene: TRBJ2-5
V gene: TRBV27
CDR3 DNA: TGTGCCAGCAGTTTGACCCCCTCGGGGACCCAGTACTTC
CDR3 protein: CASSLTPSGTQYF

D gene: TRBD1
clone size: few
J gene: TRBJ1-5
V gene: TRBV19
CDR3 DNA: TGTGCCACCCGGGACAGGTTGGGCAATCAGCCCCAGCATTTT
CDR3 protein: CATRDRLGNQPQHF

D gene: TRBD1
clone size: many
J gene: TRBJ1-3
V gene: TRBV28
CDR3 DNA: TGTGCCAGCAGTACCTTCCAGGGGGACGGAAACACCATATATTTT
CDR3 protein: CASSTFQGDGNTIYF

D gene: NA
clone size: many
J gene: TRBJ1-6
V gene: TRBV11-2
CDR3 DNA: TGTGCCAGCAGCCGTTGGGATAATTCACCCCTCCACTTT
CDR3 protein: CASSRWDNSPLHF

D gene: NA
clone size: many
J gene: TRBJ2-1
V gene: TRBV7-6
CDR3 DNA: TGTGCCAGCAGCCTGTCCTCGGCAGACAATGAGCAGTTCTTC
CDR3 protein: CASSLSSADNEQFF

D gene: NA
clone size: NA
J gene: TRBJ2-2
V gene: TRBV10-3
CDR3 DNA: TGTGCTACGTCGCCAGGGGAGAACACCGGGGAGCTGTTTTTT
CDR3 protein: CATSPGENTGELFF

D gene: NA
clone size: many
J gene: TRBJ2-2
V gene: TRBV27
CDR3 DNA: TGTGCCAGCAGTTCCTTGGGGCGCACCGGGGAGCTGTTTTTT
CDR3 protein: CASSSLGRTGELFF

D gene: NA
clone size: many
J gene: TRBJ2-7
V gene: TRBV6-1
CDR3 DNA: TGTGCCAGCAGTGATTTGGGCAGGAGATACGAGCAGTACTTC
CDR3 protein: CASSDLGRRYEQYF

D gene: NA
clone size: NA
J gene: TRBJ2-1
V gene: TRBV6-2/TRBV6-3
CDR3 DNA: TGTGCCAGCAGTTACGTGGCGGGCCTTCTCAATGAGCAGTTCTTC
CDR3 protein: CASSYVAGLLNEQFF

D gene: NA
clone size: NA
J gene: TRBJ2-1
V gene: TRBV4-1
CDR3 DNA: TGCGCCAGCAGCCAAGATTTACTGAATGAGCAGTTCTTC
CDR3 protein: CASSQDLLNEQFF

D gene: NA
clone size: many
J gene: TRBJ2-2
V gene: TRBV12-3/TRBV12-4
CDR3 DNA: TGTGCCAGCAGTTCCCCCAACAGCTATCCGAACACCGGGGAGCTGTTTTTT
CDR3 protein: CASSSPNSYPNTGELFF

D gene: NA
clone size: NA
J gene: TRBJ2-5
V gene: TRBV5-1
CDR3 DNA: TGCGCCAGCAGCTTGGGACAGATGAAAGAGACCCAGTACTTC
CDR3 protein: CASSLGQMKETQYF

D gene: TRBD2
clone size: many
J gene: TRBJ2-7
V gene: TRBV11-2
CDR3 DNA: TGTGCCAGCAGCAAACTAGCGGGAGGGCCTTATGAGCAGTACTTC
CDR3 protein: CASSKLAGGPYEQYF

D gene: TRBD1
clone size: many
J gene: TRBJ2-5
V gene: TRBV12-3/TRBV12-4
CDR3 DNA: TGTGCCAGCAGCAAATGGGGACAGGGGGGAGAGACCCAGTACTTC
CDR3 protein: CASSKWGQGGETQYF

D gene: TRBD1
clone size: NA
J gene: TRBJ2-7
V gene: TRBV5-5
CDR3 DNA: TGTGCCAGCACAAAGACAGGGGGTGTTTACGAGCAGTACTTC
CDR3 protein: CASTKTGGVYEQYF

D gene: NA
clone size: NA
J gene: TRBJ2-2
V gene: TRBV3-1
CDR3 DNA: TGTGCCAGCAGTCGAAGGGGGATAGCGAACACCGGGGAGCTGTTTTTT
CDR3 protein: CASSRRGIANTGELFF

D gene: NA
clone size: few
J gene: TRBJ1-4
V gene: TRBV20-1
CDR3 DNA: TGCAGTGCTAGAAACGGGGCTAATGAAAAACTGTTTTTT
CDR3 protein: CSARNGANEKLFF

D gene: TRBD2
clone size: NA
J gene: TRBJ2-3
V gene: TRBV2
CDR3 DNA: TGTGCCAGCACGGGGGAATGGGGGGGAGACGCAGATACGCAGTATTTT
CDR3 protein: CASTGEWGGDADTQYF

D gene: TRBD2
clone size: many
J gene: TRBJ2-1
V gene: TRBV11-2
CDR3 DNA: TGTGCCAGCCGCGGTTGGACTAGGGGCAATGAGCAGTTCTTC
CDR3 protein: CASRGWTRGNEQFF

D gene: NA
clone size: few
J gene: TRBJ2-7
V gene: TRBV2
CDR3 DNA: TGTGCCAGCAGTGGAGAGATGCCCTACGAGCAGTACTTC
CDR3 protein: CASSGEMPYEQYF

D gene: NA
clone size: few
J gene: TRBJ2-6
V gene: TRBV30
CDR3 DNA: TGTGCCTGGAGTCCGGATCTCTCTGGGGCCAACGTCCTGACTTTC
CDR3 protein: CAWSPDLSGANVLTF

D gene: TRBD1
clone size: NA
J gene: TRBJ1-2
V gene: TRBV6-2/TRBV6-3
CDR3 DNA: TGTGCCAGCAGTTACTACAACCCAGGGGGCTATGGCTACACCTTC
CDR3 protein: CASSYYNPGGYGYTF

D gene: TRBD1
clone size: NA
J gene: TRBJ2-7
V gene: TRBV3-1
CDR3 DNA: TGTGCCAGCAGCCATGACGGAAATACAGGGGCCGAGCAGTACTTC
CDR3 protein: CASSHDGNTGAEQYF

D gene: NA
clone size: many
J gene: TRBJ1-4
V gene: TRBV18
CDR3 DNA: TGTGCCAGCTCACCACCGGGCTGGGGAGTTGAAAAACTGTTTTTT
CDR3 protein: CASSPPGWGVEKLFF

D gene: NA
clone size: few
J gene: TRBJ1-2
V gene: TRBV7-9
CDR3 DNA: TGTGCCAGCAGCTTAGCGGTACGGAGCTACACCTTC
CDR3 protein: CASSLAVRSYTF

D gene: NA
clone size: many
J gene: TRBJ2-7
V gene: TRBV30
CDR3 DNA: TGTGCCTGGAGTGTAGGGGGTATGTACGAGCAGTACTTC
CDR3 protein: CAWSVGGMYEQYF

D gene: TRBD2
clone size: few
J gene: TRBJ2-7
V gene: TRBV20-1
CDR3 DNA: TGCAGTGCCGGGTCGGGGCTAGCGGGAGAGCCACTCGAGCAGTACTTC
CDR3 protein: CSAGSGLAGEPLEQYF

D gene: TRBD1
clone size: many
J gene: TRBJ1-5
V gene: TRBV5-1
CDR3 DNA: TGCGCCAGCAGGGAGGGGGCAAATCAGCCCCAGCATTTT
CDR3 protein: CASREGANQPQHF

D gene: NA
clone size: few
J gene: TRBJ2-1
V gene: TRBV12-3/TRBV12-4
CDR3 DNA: TGTACCAGCAACCGAGGGAGAAATGAGCAGTTCTTC
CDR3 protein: CTSNRGRNEQFF

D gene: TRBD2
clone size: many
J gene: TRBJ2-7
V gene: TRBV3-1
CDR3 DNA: TGTGCCAGCAGCCCATCCGGGACTAGTGGCGAGCAGTACTTC
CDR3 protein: CASSPSGTSGEQYF

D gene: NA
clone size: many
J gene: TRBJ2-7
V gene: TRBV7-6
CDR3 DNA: TGTGCCAGCAGCCTCCGAGGGGCGCAAGGTGCCGAGCAGTACTTC
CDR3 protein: CASSLRGAQGAEQYF

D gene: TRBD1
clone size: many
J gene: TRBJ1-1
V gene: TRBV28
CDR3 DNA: TGTGCCAGCGGAGGAATAATTTCCCGACAGGGACTCGGACCAGAAGCTTTCTTT
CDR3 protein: CASGGIISRQGLGPEAFF

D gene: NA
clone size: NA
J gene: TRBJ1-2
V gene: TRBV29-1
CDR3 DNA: TGCAGCGTTGAAGATCGGGGCAGTGCTAACTATGGCTACACCTTC
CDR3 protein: CSVEDRGSANYGYTF

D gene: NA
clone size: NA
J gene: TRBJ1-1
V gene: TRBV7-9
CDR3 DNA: TGTGCCAGCATCCCGGGCGGCACTGAAGCTTTCTTT
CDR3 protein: CASIPGGTEAFF

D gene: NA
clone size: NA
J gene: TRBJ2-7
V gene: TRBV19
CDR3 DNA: TGTGCCAGTAGCCCACAACAGGGTGGCGAGCAGTACTTC
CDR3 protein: CASSPQQGGEQYF

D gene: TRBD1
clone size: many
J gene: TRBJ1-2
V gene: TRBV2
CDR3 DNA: TGTGCCAGCAGTGAACAGGGGGAAGGCTACACCTTC
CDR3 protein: CASSEQGEGYTF

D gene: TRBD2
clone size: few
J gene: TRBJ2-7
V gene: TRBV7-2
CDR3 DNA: TGTGCCAGCAGCTTAGGGACTAGCGGGAGGATCTACGAGCAGTACTTC
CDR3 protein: CASSLGTSGRIYEQYF

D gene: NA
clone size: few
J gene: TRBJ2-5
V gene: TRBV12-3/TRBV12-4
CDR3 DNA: TGTGCCAGCGGTAGAAAAGAGACCCAGTACTTC
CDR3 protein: CASGRKETQYF